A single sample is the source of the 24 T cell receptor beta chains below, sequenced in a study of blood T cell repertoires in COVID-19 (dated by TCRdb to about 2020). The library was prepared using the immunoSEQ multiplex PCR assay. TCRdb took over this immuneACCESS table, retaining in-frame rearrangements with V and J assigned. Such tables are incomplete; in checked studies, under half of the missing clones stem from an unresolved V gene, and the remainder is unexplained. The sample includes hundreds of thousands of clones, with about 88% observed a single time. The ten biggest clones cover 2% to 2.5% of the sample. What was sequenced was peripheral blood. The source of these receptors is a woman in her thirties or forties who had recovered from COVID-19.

This CDR3 is CAWSVTDAANSPLHF. In DNA, the CDR3 is TGTGCCTGGAGTGTGACAGACGCTGCAAATTCACCCCTCCACTTT. The chain links TRBV30 to TRBJ1-6, with a possible D match to TRBD1 (5 bases). Germline V gene sequence: CDR1 GTSNPN, CDR2 SVGIG (reference sequence). The CDR3 has 15 amino acids. Trimming took off 0 bases at V and 7 bases at J, with 13 bases between the two ends.

The chain's CDR3 is CASSQRTGITYNSPLHF. The CDR3 coding sequence is TGTGCCAGCAGCCAAAGGACAGGGATCACCTATAATTCACCCCTCCACTTT. This chain uses TRBV14 with TRBJ1-6; 8 positions match TRBD1. This CDR3 is 17 amino acids long. Germline values: CDR1 SGHDN, CDR2 FVKESK. V lost 2 bases, J lost 2 bases, and 5 bases stayed unmatched.

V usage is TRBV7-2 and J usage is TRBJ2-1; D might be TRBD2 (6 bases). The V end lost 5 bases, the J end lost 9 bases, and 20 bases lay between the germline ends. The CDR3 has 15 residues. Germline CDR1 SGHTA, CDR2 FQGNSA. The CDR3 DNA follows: TGTGCCAGCAGCCACGGGCTAGCGTATGGCAGTGAGCAGTTCTTC. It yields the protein CASSHGLAYGSEQFF.

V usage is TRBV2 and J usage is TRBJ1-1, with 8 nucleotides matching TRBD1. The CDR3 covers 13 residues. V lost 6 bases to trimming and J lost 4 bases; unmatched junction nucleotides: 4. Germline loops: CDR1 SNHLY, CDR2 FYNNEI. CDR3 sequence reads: CASSLTGGTEAFF. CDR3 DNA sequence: TGTGCCAGCAGCCTCACAGGGGGCACTGAAGCTTTCTTT.

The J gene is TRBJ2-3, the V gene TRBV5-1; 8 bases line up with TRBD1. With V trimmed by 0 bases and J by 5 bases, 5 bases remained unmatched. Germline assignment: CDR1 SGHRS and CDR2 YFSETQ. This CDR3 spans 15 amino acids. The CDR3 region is CASSLGQGAKDTQYF. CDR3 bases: TGCGCCAGCAGCTTGGGCCAGGGGGCCAAAGATACGCAGTATTTT.

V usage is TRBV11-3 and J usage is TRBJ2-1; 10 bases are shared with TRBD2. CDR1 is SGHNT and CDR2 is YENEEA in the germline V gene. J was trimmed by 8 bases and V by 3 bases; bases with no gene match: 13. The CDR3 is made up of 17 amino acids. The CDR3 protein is CASSFRSSGRKSDEQFF. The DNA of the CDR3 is TGTGCCAGCAGCTTCCGCTCTAGCGGGAGAAAGAGCGATGAGCAGTTCTTC.

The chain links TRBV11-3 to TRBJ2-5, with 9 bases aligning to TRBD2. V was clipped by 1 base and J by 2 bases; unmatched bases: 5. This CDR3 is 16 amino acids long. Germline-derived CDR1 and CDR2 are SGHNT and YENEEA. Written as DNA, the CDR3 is TGTGCCAGCAGCTTAGGGGCACTAGCGGGTCAAGAGACCCAGTACTTC. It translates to CASSLGALAGQETQYF.

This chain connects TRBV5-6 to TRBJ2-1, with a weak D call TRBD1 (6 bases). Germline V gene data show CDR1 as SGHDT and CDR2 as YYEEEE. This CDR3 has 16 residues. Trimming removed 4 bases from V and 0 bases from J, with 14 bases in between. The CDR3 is CASSEGTFRSYNEQFF. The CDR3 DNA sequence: TGTGCCAGCAGCGAGGGGACATTCCGCTCCTACAATGAGCAGTTCTTC.

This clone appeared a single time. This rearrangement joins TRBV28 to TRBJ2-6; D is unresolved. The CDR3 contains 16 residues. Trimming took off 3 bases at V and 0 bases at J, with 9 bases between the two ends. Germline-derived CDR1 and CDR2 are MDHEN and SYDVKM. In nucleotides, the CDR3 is TGTGCCAGCAGTTTTAACACCATCTCTGGGGCCAACGTCCTGACTTTC. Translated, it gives CASSFNTISGANVLTF.

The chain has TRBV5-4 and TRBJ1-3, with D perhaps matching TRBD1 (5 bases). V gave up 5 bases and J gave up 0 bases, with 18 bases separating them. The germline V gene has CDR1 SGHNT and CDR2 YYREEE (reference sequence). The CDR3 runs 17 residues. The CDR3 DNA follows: TGTGCCAGCAGACCGGACAACTATTCCCCCTCTGGAAACACCATATATTTT. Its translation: CASRPDNYSPSGNTIYF.

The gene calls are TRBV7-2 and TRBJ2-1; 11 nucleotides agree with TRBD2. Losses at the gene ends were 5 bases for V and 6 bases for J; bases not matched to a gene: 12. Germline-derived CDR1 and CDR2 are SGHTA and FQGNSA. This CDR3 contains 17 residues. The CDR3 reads CASSIRTSGYLPNEQFF. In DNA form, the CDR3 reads TGTGCCAGCAGCATTCGGACTAGCGGGTATCTCCCCAATGAGCAGTTCTTC.

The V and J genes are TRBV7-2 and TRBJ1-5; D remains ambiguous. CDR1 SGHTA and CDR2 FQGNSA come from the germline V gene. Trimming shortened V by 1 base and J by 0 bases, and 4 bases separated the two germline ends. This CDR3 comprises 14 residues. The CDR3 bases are TGTGCCAGCAGCTTAGACATTAGCAATCAGCCCCAGCATTTT. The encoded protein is CASSLDISNQPQHF.

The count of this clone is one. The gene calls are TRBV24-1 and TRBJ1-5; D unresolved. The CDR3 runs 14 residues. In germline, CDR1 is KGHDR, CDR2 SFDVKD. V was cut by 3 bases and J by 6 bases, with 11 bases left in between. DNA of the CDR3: TGTGCCACCAGTGATGGAGGGATCAGTCAGCCCCAGCATTTT. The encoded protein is CATSDGGISQPQHF.

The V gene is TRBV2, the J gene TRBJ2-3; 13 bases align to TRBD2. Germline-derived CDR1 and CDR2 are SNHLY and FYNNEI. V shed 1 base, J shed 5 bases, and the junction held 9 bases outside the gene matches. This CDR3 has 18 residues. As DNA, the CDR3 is TGTGCCAGCAGTGAAGGGCCACTAGCGGGGGGGCAGAAAGATACGCAGTATTTT. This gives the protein CASSEGPLAGGQKDTQYF.

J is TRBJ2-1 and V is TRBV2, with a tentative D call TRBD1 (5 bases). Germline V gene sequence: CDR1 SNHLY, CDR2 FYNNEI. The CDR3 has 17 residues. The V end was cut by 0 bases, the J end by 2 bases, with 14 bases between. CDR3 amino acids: CASSEAGPQLPYNEQFF. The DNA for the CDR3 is TGTGCCAGCAGTGAAGCGGGGCCCCAGCTGCCCTACAATGAGCAGTTCTTC.

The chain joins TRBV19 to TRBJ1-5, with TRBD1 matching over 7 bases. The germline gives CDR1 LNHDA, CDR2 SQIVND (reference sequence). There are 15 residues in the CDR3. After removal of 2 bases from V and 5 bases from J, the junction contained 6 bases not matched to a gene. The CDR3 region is CASSITTGDHQPQHF. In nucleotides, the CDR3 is TGTGCCAGTAGTATAACCACAGGGGACCATCAGCCCCAGCATTTT. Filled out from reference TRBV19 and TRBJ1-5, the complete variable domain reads DGGITQSPKYLFRKEGQNVTLSCEQNLNHDAMYWYRQDPGQGLRLIYYSQIVNDFQKGDIAEGYSVSREKKESFPLTVTSAQKNPTAFYLCASSITTGDHQPQHFGDGTRLSIL.

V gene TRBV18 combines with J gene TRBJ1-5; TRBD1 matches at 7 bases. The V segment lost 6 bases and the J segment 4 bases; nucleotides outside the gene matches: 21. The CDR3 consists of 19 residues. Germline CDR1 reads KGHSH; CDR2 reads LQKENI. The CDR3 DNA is TGTGCCAGCTCCGCTGCTGGGTTGGGACAGAAGATTTTAAATCAGCCCCAGCATTTT. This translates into CASSAAGLGQKILNQPQHF.

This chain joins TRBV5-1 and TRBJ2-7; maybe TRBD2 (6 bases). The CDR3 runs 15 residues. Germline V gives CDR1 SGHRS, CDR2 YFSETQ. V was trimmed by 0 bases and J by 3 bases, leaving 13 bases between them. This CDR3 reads CASSLDGEVGYEQYF. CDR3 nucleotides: TGCGCCAGCAGCTTGGACGGGGAGGTGGGCTACGAGCAGTACTTC.

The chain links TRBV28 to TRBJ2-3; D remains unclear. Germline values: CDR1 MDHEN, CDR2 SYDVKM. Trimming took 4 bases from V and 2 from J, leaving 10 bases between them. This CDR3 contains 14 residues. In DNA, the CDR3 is TGTGCCAGCAGTTCGTACAGCATCACAGATACGCAGTATTTT. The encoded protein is CASSSYSITDTQYF.

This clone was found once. CDR3 region: CASSFIGYGSGYEQYF. As DNA, the CDR3 is TGTGCCAGCAGTTTTATAGGTTACGGCTCGGGCTACGAGCAGTACTTC. The gene calls are TRBV28 and TRBJ2-7; D remains ambiguous. Looked up from germline, CDR1 is MDHEN and CDR2 is SYDVKM. This CDR3 is 16 amino acids long. The V end was cut by 3 bases, the J end by 3 bases, with 18 bases between.

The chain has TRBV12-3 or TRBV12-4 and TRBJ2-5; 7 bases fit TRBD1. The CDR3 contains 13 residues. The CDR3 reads CATRQGVSETQYF. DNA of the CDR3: TGTGCTACCCGACAGGGAGTGAGTGAGACCCAGTACTTC.

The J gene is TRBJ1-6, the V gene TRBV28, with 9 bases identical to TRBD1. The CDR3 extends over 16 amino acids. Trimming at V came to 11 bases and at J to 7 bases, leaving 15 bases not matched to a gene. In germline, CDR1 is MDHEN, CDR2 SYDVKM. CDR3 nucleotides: TGTGCCGGGGCCACTTACAGGGGGCGTGGGAATTCACCCCTCCACTTT. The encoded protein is CAGATYRGRGNSPLHF. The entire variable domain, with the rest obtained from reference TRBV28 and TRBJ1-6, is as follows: DVKVTQSSRYLVKRTGEKVFLECVQDMDHENMFWYRQDPGLGLRLIYFSYDVKMKEKGDIPEGYSVSREKKERFSLILESASTNQTSMYLCAGATYRGRGNSPLHFGNGTRLTVT.

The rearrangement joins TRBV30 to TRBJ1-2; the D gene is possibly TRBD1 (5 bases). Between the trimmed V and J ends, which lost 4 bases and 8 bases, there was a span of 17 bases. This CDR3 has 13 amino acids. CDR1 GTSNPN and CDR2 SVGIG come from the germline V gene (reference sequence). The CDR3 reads CAWTAGPWEGYTF. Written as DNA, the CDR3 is TGTGCCTGGACTGCGGGACCCTGGGAGGGCTACACCTTC. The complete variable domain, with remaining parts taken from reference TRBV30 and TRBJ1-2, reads SQTIHQWPATLVQPVGSPLSLECTVEGTSNPNLYWYRQAAGRGLQLLFYSVGIGQISSEVPQNLSASRPQDRQFILSSKKLLLSDSGFYLCAWTAGPWEGYTFGSGTRLTVV.

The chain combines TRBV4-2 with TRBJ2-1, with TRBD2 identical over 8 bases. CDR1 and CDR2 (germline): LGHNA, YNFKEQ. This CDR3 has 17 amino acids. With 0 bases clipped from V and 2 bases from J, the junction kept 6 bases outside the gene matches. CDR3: CASSQEGGGQPYNEQFF. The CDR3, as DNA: TGTGCCAGCAGCCAAGAAGGCGGGGGGCAACCCTACAATGAGCAGTTCTTC.